This TCR beta chain emerged from a study of neoadjuvant anti-PD-1 for oral cavity cancer. Across the study: Non-progressing patients received a fourth nivolumab dose near day 43, then surgery on days 50-56.

The protocol was immunoSEQ multiplex PCR, while the TCRdb copy is restricted to in-frame clones and leaves out a portion. The table has tens of thousands of clones, approximately 80% seen once; the top ten hold 4% to 5%. As for time point: after neoadjuvant nivolumab, at surgical resection. Cohort: HPV-negative, locally advanced oral cavity squamous cell carcinoma patients. The CDR3 contains 15 residues. Germline CDR1 is SGHDN and CDR2 is FVKESK. Trimming cost V 0 bases and J 5 bases, with 12 bases left between them. The origin of this receptor is a person aged 40 to 85 with oral cavity squamous cell carcinoma. This sequence joins TRBV14 and TRBJ2-3, with D tentatively TRBD2 (6 bases). Here the sequenced sample was PBMCs, taken after nivolumab (anti-PD-1) treatment. In DNA, the CDR3 is TGTGCCAGCAGCCAAGACCGGGGGTGGGGAGATACGCAGTATTTT. Protein sequence: CASSQDRGWGDTQYF.